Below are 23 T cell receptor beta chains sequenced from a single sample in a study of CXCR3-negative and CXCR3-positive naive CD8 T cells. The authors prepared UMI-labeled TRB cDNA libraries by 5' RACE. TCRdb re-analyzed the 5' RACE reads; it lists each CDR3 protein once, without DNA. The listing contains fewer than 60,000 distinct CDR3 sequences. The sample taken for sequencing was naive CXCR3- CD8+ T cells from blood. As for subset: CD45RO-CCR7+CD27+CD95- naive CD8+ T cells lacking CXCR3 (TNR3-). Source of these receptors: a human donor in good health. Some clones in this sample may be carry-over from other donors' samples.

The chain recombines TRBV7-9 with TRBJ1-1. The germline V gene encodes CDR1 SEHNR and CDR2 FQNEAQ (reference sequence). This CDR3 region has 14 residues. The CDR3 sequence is CASSQPEVDTEAFF.

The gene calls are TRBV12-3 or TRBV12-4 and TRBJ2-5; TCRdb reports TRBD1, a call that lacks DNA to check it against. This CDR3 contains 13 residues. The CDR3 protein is CASVGALRETQYF.

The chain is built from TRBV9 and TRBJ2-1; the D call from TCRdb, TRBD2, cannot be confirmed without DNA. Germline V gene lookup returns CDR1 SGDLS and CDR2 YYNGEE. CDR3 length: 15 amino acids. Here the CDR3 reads CASSAQGLAYNEQFF.

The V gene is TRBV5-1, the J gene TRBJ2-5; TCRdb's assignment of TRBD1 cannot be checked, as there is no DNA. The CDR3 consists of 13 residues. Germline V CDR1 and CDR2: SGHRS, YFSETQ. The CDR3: CASSFWAEETQYF.

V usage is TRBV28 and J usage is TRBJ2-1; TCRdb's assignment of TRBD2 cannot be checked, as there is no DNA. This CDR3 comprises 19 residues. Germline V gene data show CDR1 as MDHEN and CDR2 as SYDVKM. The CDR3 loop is CASSLGLAGGVGPNNEQFF.

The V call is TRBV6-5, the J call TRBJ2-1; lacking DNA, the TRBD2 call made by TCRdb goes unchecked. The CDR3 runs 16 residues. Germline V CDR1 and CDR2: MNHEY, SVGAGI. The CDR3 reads CASSYSSAGRYNEQFF.

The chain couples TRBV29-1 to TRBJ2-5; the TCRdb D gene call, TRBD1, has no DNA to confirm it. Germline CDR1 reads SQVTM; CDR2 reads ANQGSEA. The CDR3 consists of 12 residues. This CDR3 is CSVMTEQETQYF.

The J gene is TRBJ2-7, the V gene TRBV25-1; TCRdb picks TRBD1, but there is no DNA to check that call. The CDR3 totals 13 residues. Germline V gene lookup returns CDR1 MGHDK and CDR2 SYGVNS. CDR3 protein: CASSDRGRYEQYF.

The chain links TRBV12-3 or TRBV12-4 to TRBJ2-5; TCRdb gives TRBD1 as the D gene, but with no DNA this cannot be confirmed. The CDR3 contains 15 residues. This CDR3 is CASNPWGARGETQYF.

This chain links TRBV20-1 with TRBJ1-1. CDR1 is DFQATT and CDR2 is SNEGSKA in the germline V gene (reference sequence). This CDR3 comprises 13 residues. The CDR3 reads CSAVRGMNTEAFF.

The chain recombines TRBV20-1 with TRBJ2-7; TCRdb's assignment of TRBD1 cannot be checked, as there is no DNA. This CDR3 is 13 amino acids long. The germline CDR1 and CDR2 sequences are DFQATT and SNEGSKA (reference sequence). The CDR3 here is CSASRGSVVEQYF.

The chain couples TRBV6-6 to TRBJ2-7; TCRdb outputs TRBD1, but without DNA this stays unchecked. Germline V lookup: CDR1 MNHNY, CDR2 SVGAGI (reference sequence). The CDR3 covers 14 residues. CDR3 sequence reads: CASSYSRGRDEQYF.

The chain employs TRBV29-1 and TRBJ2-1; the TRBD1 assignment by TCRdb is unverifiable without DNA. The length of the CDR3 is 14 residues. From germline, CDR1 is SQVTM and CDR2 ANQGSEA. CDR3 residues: CSGTGGVFYNEQFF.

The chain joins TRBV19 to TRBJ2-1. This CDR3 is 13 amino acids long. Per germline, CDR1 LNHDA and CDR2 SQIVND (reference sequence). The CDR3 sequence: CASSIALRDEQFF.

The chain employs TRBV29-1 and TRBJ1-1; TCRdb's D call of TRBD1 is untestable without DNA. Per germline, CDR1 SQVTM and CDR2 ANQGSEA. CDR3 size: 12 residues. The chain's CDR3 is CSVETGDTEAFF.

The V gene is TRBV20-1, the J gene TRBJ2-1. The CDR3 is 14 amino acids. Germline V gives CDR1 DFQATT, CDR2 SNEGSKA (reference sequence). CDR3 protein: CSARRHHDYNEQFF.

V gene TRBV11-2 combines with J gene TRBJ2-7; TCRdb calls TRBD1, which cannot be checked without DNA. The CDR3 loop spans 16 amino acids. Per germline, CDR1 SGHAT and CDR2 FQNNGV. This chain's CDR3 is CASSLDVGQGDIEQYF.

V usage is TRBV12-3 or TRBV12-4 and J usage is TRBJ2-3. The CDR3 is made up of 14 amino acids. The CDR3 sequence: CASSSDGFGDTQYF.

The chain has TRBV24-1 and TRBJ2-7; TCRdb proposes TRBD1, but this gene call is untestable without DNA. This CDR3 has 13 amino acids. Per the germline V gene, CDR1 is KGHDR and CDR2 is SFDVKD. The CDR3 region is CATSGQSDYEQYF.

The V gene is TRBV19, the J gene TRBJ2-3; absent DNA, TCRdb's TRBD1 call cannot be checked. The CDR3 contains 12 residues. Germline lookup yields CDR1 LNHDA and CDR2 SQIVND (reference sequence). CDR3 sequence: CASSRGGDTQYF.

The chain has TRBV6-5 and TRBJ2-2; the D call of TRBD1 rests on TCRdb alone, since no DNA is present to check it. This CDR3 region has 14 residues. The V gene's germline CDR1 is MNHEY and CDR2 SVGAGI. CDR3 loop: CASSYQGNTGELFF.

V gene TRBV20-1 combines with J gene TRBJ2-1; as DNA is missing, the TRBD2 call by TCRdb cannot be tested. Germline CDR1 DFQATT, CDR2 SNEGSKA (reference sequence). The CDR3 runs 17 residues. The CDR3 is CSARDTLSGGGYNEQFF.

CDR3 in amino acids: CAISDPGTVGYEQYF. The chain carries TRBV10-3 and TRBJ2-7; the TCRdb D gene call, TRBD1, has no DNA to confirm it. The CDR3 has 15 residues. CDR1 and CDR2 (germline): ENHRY, SYGVKD.